The source of this TCR beta chain is a study of vaccination and CD4 T cells after COVID-19. Study in general: Median time from second vaccine dose to sampling was around 72 days (14 to 241).

As for treatment: roughly 11-day PBMC culture with coronavirus spike peptide pools or control peptides (ViraFEST assay). CD4+ T cells that had been cultured provided DNA sequenced with the Oncomine TCR Beta short-read assay. From CD4+ T cells that had been cultured, genomic DNA was extracted. TCRdb independently ran MiXCR on the PCR reads; one entry per CDR3 protein. The sample has approximately 14,000 distinct CDR3 sequences; about 65% are singletons. As to this clonotype: Its antigen is still unknown.

The sequencing sample was made of CD4+ T cells from blood, cultured in vitro. The TCR originated in a human donor who had recovered from COVID-19.

CDR3 sequence (DNA): TGTGCCAGCGGGACACGGGAAGGCCAAGCTTTCTTT. Its protein is CASGTREGQAFF. The chain links TRBV19 to TRBJ1-1; a possible D gene is TRBD1 (6 bases). This CDR3 region has 12 residues. Germline CDR1 LNHDA, CDR2 SQIVND (reference sequence). Trimming stripped 9 bases from V and 9 bases from J, with 17 bases between.